This T cell receptor (beta chain) was found in a study of blood T cell repertoires in COVID-19. On the study more broadly: Nucleic acid was either cDNA or gDNA, and it came from T cells, B-cell-depleted T cells, or PBMCs.

How the authors handled the data: Amplifying reference gene primers gave estimates of nucleated cell counts. The method was immunoSEQ multiplex PCR; TCRdb's version includes in-frame clones alone and lacks a portion of them. The DNA gave D and trimming, while V, J and clone size come from that table. The table includes 250,000 to 350,000 clones, around 89% detected once. Sequencing was performed on peripheral blood. The TCR sequence derives from a woman in her sixties with acute or convalescent COVID-19.

The DNA of the CDR3 is TGTGCCAGCAGCCAAGAACCCCGGGGGGGAAACACCATATATTTT. As protein: CASSQEPRGGNTIYF. V gene TRBV3-1 (or the pseudogene TRBV3-2) combines with J gene TRBJ1-3; D is possibly TRBD1 (5 bases). V was pared by 0 bases and J by 4 bases, with 10 bases between. Germline CDR1 reads LGHDT; CDR2 reads YNNKEL (reference sequence). The CDR3 length is 15 residues.